These T cell receptor beta chains were read from a single sample in a study of blood T cells in healthy people across ages. Using its own MiXCR run on the 5' RACE reads, TCRdb lists one record per CDR3 protein. This sample yields some 1,500,000 distinct CDR3 sequences, of which 35% to 45% are seen a single time; less than 5% belongs to the top ten. Source material: blood. The receptors originated from a woman under 30 in good health. The CDR3 runs from the conserved cysteine through the conserved F or W. Each record gives: J gene, clone size, D gene, V gene, CDR3 DNA, CDR3 protein. A D gene is named only where the DNA matches it firmly. Some rows have no size entry. The others give once, few or many, or a class for an expanded clone.

J: TRBJ1-6; size: many; D: NA; V: TRBV12-3/TRBV12-4; DNA: TGTGCCAGCACCATCCCCTTACAGGGCGAAAATTCACCCCTCCACTTT; CDR3: CASTIPLQGENSPLHF
J: TRBJ2-3; size: NA; D: NA; V: TRBV21-1; DNA: TGTGCCAGCAGCAAAGAACGGGACAGGGCCACAGATACGCAGTATTTT; CDR3: CASSKERDRATDTQYF
J: TRBJ2-1; size: few; D: TRBD2; V: TRBV5-6; DNA: TGTGCCAGCAGCTTGGATCCACTAGCGGGGGGCATTGAGCAGTTCTTC; CDR3: CASSLDPLAGGIEQFF
J: TRBJ1-2; size: NA; D: TRBD1; V: TRBV5-1; DNA: TGCGCCAGCAGACCTACAGGGGAGAAAGGTGGCTACACCTTC; CDR3: CASRPTGEKGGYTF
J: TRBJ1-2; size: few; D: NA; V: TRBV7-2; DNA: TGTGCCAGCAGCTTAGACAGGAGCCACTATGGCTACACCTTC; CDR3: CASSLDRSHYGYTF
J: TRBJ2-3; size: many; D: TRBD2; V: TRBV29-1; DNA: TGCAGCGTTGTAGTGGGAGGGACAGATACGCAGTATTTT; CDR3: CSVVVGGTDTQYF
J: TRBJ2-3; size: once; D: NA; V: TRBV5-6; DNA: TGTGCCAGCAGCTTGGGTGAAGAGGGGGGCCCGCAGTATTTT; CDR3: CASSLGEEGGPQYF
J: TRBJ2-3; size: few; D: NA; V: TRBV5-1; DNA: TGCGCCAGCAGCTTCTGGGAAGGGTCAGATACGCAGTATTTT; CDR3: CASSFWEGSDTQYF
J: TRBJ2-7; size: few; D: TRBD1; V: TRBV7-8; DNA: TGTGCCAGCAGCTTAGAATACGGACAGGGAAGTTCCTACGAGCAGTACTTC; CDR3: CASSLEYGQGSSYEQYF
J: TRBJ2-7; size: NA; D: NA; V: TRBV28; DNA: TGTGCCAGCAGTTGGGGGCAGGGACTACCCTACGAGCAGTACTTC; CDR3: CASSWGQGLPYEQYF
J: TRBJ2-7; size: NA; D: TRBD2; V: TRBV2; DNA: TGTGCCAGCAGTGAAGATAGCGGGGCCTACGAGCAGTACTTC; CDR3: CASSEDSGAYEQYF
J: TRBJ1-5; size: NA; D: NA; V: TRBV20-1; DNA: TGCAGTGCTAGCAGGGGCGCACTTAGCAATCAGCCCCAGCATTTT; CDR3: CSASRGALSNQPQHF
J: TRBJ2-3; size: few; D: NA; V: TRBV4-3; DNA: TGCGCCAGCAGACTCCGGGACACTTTCTCAGATACGCAGTATTTT; CDR3: CASRLRDTFSDTQYF
J: TRBJ2-7; size: NA; D: TRBD1; V: TRBV12-3/TRBV12-4; DNA: TGTGCCAGCAGTCCCCCCGGGACAGGGTTCGTCTACAATGAGCAGTACTTC; CDR3: CASSPPGTGFVYNEQYF
J: TRBJ2-7; size: NA; D: NA; V: TRBV12-3/TRBV12-4; DNA: TGTGCCAGCAGTCCGGGACTCACCCGCGACGAGCAGTACTTC; CDR3: CASSPGLTRDEQYF
J: TRBJ1-6; size: once; D: NA; V: TRBV7-6; DNA: TGTGCCAGCAGCTTAGGCGCCACTAATTCACCCCTCCACTTT; CDR3: CASSLGATNSPLHF
J: TRBJ1-4; size: NA; D: NA; V: TRBV12-3/TRBV12-4; DNA: TGTGCCAGCAGTTTCTTGAGAAAAACTAATGAAAAACTGTTTTTT; CDR3: CASSFLRKTNEKLFF
J: TRBJ2-5; size: NA; D: NA; V: TRBV6-5; DNA: TGTGCCAGCCCCCGCCGGAGAGGGAAAGAGACCCAGTACTTC; CDR3: CASPRRRGKETQYF
J: TRBJ2-5; size: few; D: NA; V: TRBV12-3/TRBV12-4; DNA: TGTGCCAGCAGGACCGATCTAGAGACCCAGTACTTC; CDR3: CASRTDLETQYF
J: TRBJ1-2; size: few; D: NA; V: TRBV6-2/TRBV6-3; DNA: TGTGCCAGCAGTTACTCAGGCGGTCTCGATGGCTACACCTTC; CDR3: CASSYSGGLDGYTF
J: TRBJ1-1; size: few; D: TRBD1; V: TRBV20-1; DNA: TGCAGTGCTAGAGCCAACCGACAGGGGGCCCAGAACACTGAAGCTTTCTTT; CDR3: CSARANRQGAQNTEAFF
J: TRBJ1-2; size: NA; D: TRBD1; V: TRBV5-1; DNA: TGCGCCAGCAGCTGGTCAGGGGGTGATGGCTACACCTTC; CDR3: CASSWSGGDGYTF
J: TRBJ2-3; size: NA; D: NA; V: TRBV12-5; DNA: TGTGCTAGTGGTTTGGTACAAGGTGCCCCAGATACGCAGTATTTT; CDR3: CASGLVQGAPDTQYF
J: TRBJ1-2; size: NA; D: NA; V: TRBV20-1; DNA: TGCAGTGCTAGAAAATTTGACACGTTTGGGAACTATGGCTACACCTTC; CDR3: CSARKFDTFGNYGYTF
J: TRBJ1-2; size: NA; D: TRBD1; V: TRBV4-2; DNA: TGTGCCAGCAGCCAAGAAGAGACGGGACAGAGGGGCTACACCTTC; CDR3: CASSQEETGQRGYTF
J: TRBJ2-5; size: NA; D: NA; V: TRBV9; DNA: TGTGCCAGCAGCGTAGGCAAGGGCTGGGAGACCCAGTACTTC; CDR3: CASSVGKGWETQYF
J: TRBJ2-3; size: NA; D: TRBD2; V: TRBV25-1; DNA: TGTGCCAGCAGTATGGGGACTAGCGAGCAGTATTTT; CDR3: CASSMGTSEQYF
J: TRBJ2-3; size: NA; D: NA; V: TRBV4-3; DNA: TGCGCCAGCAGCCAAGCAGTCTCCTCCCCAGATACGCAGTATTTT; CDR3: CASSQAVSSPDTQYF
J: TRBJ2-7; size: NA; D: NA; V: TRBV10-2; DNA: TGCGCCAGCAGTGAGGGAATAGGGAGAGGCTACGAGCAGTACTTC; CDR3: CASSEGIGRGYEQYF
J: TRBJ2-4; size: many; D: NA; V: TRBV30; DNA: TGTGCCTGGGACAGGAGTAAAAACATTCAGTACTTC; CDR3: CAWDRSKNIQYF